The clone carrying this TCR beta chain was seen just once. The CDR3 loop spans 16 amino acids. Germline CDR1 is SGHNT and CDR2 is YYREEE (reference sequence). The ends were cut back, 2 bases at V and 0 bases at J, with 14 bases in the middle. This entry is derived from a study of blood T cell repertoires in COVID-19. The method was immunoSEQ multiplex PCR; TCRdb's version includes in-frame clones alone and lacks a portion of them. The table records approximately 290,000 clones, approximately 90% of them present only once. The source is a man younger than 40 with acute or convalescent COVID-19. The material sequenced was peripheral blood. The chain joins TRBV5-4 to TRBJ1-1; D is undetermined. The DNA of the CDR3 is TGTGCCAGCAGCTTTAGTGGAGGTAACATGAACACTGAAGCTTTCTTT. This codes for CASSFSGGNMNTEAFF.